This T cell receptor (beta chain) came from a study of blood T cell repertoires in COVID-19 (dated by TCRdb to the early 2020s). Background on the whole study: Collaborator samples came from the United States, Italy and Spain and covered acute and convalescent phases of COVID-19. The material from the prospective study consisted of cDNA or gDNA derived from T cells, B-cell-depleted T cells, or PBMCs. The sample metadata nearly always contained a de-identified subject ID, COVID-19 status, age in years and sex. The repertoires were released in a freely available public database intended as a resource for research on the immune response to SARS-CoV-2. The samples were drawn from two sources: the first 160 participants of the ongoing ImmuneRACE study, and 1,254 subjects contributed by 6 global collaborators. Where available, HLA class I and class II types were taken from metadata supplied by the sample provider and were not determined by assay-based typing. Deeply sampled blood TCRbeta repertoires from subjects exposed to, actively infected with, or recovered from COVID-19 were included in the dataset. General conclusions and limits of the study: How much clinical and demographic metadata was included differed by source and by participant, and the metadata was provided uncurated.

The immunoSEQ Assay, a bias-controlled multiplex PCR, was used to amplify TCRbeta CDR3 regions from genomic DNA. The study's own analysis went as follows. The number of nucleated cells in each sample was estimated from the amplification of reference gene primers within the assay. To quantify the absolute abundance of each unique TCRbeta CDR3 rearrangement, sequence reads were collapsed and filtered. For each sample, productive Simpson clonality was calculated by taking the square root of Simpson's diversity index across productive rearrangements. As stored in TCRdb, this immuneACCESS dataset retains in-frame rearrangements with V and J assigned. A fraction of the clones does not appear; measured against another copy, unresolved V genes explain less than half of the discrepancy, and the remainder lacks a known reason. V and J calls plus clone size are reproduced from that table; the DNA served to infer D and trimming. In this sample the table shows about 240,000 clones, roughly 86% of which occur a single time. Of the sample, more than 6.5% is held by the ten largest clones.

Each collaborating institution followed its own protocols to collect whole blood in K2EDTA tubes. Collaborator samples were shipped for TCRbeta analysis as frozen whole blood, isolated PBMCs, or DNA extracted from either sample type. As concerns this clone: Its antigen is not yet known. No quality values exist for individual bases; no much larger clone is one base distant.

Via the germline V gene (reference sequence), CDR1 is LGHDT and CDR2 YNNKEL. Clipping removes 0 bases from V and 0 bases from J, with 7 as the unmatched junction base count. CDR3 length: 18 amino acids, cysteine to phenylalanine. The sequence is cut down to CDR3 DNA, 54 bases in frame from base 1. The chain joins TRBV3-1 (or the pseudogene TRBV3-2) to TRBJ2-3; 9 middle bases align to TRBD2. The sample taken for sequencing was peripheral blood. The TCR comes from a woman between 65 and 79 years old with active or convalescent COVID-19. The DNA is TGTGCCAGCAGCCAAGAACCAGCGGGGGGCCCAAGCACAGATACGCAGTATTTT. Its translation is CASSQEPAGGPSTDTQYF.